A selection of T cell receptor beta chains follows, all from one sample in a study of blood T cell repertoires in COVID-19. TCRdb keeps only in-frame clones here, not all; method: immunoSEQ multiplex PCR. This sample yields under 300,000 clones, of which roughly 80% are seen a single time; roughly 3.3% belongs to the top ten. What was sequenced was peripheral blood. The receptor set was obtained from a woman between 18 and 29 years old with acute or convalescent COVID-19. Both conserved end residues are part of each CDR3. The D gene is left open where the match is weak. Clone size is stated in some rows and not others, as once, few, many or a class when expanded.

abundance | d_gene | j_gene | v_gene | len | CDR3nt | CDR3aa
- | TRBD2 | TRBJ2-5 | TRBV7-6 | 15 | TGTGCCAGCAGCCTCCTAGCGGGCGGACAAGAGACCCAGTACTTC | CASSLLAGGQETQYF
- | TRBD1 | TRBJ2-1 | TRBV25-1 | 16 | TGTGCCAGCAGTGAATATGCGTCAGGGGGCCGCGATGAGCAGTTCTTC | CASSEYASGGRDEQFF
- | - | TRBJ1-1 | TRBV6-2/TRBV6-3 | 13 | TGTGCCAGCAGTTACAGTAGGAACACTGAAGCTTTCTTT | CASSYSRNTEAFF
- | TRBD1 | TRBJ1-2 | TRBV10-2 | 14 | TGCGCCAGCAGTGAGGGGCTCTCCAGGGGGGGCTACACCTTC | CASSEGLSRGGYTF
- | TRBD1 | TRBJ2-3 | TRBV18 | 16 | TGTGCCAGCTCACAAGGGTTGGGACAGGACACAGATACGCAGTATTTT | CASSQGLGQDTDTQYF
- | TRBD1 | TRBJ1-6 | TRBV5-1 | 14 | TGCGCCAGCAGCTGGGGGACAGGGGGGTCACCCCTCCACTTT | CASSWGTGGSPLHF
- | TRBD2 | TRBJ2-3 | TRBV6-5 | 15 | TGTGCCAGCAACCGACTAGCGGGAGCGACAGATACGCAGTATTTT | CASNRLAGATDTQYF
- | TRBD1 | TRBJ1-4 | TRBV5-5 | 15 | TGTGCCAGCAGCCTCCAGGCAGGGGGGAATGAAAAACTGTTTTTT | CASSLQAGGNEKLFF
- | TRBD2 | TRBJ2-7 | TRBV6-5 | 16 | TGTGCCAGCAGTTACGCCCGACTAGCGGGGGCCTACGAGCAGTACTTC | CASSYARLAGAYEQYF
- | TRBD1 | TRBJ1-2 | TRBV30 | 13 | TGTGCCTGCCCGGGGGACAGGTTCTATGGCTACACCTTC | CACPGDRFYGYTF
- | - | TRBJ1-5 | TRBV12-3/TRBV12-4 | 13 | TGTGCCAGCCGGTCCGGGGGTAATCAGCCCCAGCATTTT | CASRSGGNQPQHF
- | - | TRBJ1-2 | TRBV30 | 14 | TGTGCCTGGAGTTTCGGGGAGTCCCCCCGGGGCTACACCTTC | CAWSFGESPRGYTF
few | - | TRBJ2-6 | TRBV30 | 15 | TGTGCCTGGATGGCGGGTTCCGCTGGGGCCAACGTCCTGACTTTC | CAWMAGSAGANVLTF
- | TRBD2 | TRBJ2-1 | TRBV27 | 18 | TGTGCCAGCAGTTTATCCGGACTAGCGGGAGGGCCGCGGAATGAGCAGTTCTTC | CASSLSGLAGGPRNEQFF
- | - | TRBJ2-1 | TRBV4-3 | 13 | TGCGCCAGACTCGAACTAGTAGTAGGGGAGCAGTTCTTC | CARLELVVGEQFF
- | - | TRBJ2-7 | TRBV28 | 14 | TGTGCCAGCAGTTTATGGCACGGGACATACGAGCAGTACTTC | CASSLWHGTYEQYF
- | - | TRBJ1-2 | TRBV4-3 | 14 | TGCGCCAGCAGCCAAGACCCCGGACACAATGGCTACACCTTC | CASSQDPGHNGYTF
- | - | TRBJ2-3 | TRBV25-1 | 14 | TGTGCCAGCAGTCTAGATCGGATCACAGATACGCAGTATTTT | CASSLDRITDTQYF
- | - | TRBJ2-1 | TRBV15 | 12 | TGTGCCACCAGCAGGGAGGTTGGTGAGCAGTTCTTC | CATSREVGEQFF
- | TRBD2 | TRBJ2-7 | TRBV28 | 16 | TGTGCCAGCAGTCCCGCTTTGGGGAGCGGGACCTACGAGCAGTACTTC | CASSPALGSGTYEQYF
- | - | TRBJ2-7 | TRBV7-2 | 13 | TGTGCCAGCAGCTTAGCGCGGGCCTACGAGCAGTACTTC | CASSLARAYEQYF
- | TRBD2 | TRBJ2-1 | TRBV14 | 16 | TGTGCCAGCAGCCCTGGGTTAGCGGGGTTTTACAATGAGCAGTTCTTC | CASSPGLAGFYNEQFF
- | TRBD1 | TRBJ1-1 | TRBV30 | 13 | TGTGCCTGGAGGAAGACAGGGATCACTGAAGCTTTCTTT | CAWRKTGITEAFF
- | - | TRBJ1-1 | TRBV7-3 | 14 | TGTGCCAGCAGACATGACGAAACAGGGCCTGAAGCTTTCTTT | CASRHDETGPEAFF
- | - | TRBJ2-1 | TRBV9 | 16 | TGTGCCAGCAGCGTAGCAGGCCAGAACTCCTACAATGAGCAGTTCTTC | CASSVAGQNSYNEQFF
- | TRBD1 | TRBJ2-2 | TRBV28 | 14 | TGTGCCAGCTTGGACAGGACGAACACCGGGGAGCTGTTTTTT | CASLDRTNTGELFF
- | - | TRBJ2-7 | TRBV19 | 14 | TGTGCCAGTAGCATTCCCGGACTCCCCTACGAGCAGTACTTC | CASSIPGLPYEQYF
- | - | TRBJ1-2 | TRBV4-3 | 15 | TGCGCCAGCAGCCAAGATCGGGGGTTTGACTATGGCTACACCTTC | CASSQDRGFDYGYTF
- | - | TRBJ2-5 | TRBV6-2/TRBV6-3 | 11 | TGTGCCAGCAGTTACCCGGAGACCCAGTACTTC | CASSYPETQYF
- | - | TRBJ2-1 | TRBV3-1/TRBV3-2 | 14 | TGTGCCAGCAGCCACCGAGGGACCTACAATGAGCAGTTCTTC | CASSHRGTYNEQFF
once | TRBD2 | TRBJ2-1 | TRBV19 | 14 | TGTGCCAGTAACCTAGCGGGAGGGCACAATGAGCAGTTCTTC | CASNLAGGHNEQFF
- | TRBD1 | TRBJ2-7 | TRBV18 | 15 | TGTGCCAGCTCACCAAGGACAGGGCCCTCCTACGAGCAGTACTTC | CASSPRTGPSYEQYF
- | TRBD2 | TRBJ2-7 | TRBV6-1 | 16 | TGTGCCAGCAGTGCCGGGACTAGCGGGAGTCTATACGAGCAGTACTTC | CASSAGTSGSLYEQYF
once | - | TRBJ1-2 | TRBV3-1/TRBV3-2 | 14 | TGTGCCAGCAGCCAAGCGCCGGGACAATCCGGCTACACCTTC | CASSQAPGQSGYTF
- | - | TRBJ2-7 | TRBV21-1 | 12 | TGTGCCAGCAGCACCGGGGCCTACGAGCAGTACTTC | CASSTGAYEQYF
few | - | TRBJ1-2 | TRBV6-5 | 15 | TGTGCCAGCAGCCCACAGGGACGAAAGAACTATGGCTACACCTTC | CASSPQGRKNYGYTF
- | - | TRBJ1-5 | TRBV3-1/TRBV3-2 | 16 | TGTGCCAGCAGCCAAGCCGGGACACTTAGCAATCAGCCCCAGCATTTT | CASSQAGTLSNQPQHF
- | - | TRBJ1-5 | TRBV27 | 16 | TGTGCCAGCAGTTTAAGTTGGAGCAATGGCAATCAGCCCCAGCATTTT | CASSLSWSNGNQPQHF
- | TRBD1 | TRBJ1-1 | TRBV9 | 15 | TGTGCCAGCAGCAATAGACAGGGGGCAGACACTGAAGCTTTCTTT | CASSNRQGADTEAFF
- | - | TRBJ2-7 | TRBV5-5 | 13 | TGTGCCAGCAGCCCCGACTTGAATTACGAGCAGTACTTC | CASSPDLNYEQYF
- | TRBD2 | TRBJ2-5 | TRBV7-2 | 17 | TGTGCCAGCAGCTTAGTAGCGGGAGCGTTCGGTGAGGAGACCCAGTACTTC | CASSLVAGAFGEETQYF
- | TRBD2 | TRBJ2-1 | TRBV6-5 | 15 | TGTGCCAGCAGTCGAGCGGGAGGCAGCTACAATGAGCAGTTCTTC | CASSRAGGSYNEQFF
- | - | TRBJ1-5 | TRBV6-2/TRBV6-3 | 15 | TGTGCCAGCAGTGCAGCGCAAATAGGCAATCAGCCCCAGCATTTT | CASSAAQIGNQPQHF
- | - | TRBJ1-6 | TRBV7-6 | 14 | TGTGCCAGCAGCTTAGAGGGGCCTAATTCACCCCTCCACTTT | CASSLEGPNSPLHF
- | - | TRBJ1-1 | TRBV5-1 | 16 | TGCGCCAGCAGCTTGGGACGGGGGGGGCCCCACACTGAAGCTTTCTTT | CASSLGRGGPHTEAFF
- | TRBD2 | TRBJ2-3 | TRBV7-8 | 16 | TGTGCCAGCACCGTCGGACTAGCGGGGTTCACAGATACGCAGTATTTT | CASTVGLAGFTDTQYF
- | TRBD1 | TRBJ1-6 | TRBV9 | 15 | TGTGCCAGCAGCGTGGTGGACAGGGTGGGTTCACCCCTCCACTTT | CASSVVDRVGSPLHF
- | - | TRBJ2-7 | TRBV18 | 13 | TGTGCCAGCTCCGAATCAGGACGGGGCGAGCAGTACTTC | CASSESGRGEQYF
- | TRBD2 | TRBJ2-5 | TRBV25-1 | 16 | TGTGCCAGCAGTGAATGGGGGCTAGCGGGAGAGGAGACCCAGTACTTC | CASSEWGLAGEETQYF
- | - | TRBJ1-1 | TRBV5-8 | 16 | TGTGCCAGCAGCTTGGGACTTGGGCGGGAGAACACTGAAGCTTTCTTT | CASSLGLGRENTEAFF
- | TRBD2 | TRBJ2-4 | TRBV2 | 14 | TGTGCCAGCAGTGTTGAAGCGGGGTCTTTGGTTCAGTACTTC | CASSVEAGSLVQYF
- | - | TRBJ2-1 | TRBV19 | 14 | TGTGCCAGTACCCAGGATGACTCCTACAATGAGCAGTTCTTC | CASTQDDSYNEQFF
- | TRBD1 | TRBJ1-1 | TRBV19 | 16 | TGTGCCAGTAGTTCCGGGACAGGGGGGAAGAACACTGAAGCTTTCTTT | CASSSGTGGKNTEAFF